This T cell receptor beta chain was captured by sequencing in a study of tumor-infiltrating lymphocytes in oesophageal squamous cell carcinoma (dated by TCRdb to the mid-2010s). Concerning this clonotype: It lacks a known antigen. No base quality values were provided; no much bigger clone lies one nucleotide off.

Trimming accounts for 6 bases at V and 7 bases at J, while the number of junction bases matched to no gene is 8. The CDR3 covers 16 residues, taking in both the cysteine and the phenylalanine. The CDR3 DNA has 48 bases and is translated from base 1. Library preparation used PCR. Instrument on record: Illumina HiSeq 2000. TCRdb reanalyzed the raw reads on its own, using fastp at Q25 for trimming and MiXCR for clone calling, and kept in-frame beta chains. Rows with a matching CDR3 protein are joined into one entry that keeps the most common DNA and genes. Within this sample are roughly 20,000 distinct CDR3 sequences, with 36% of them counted one time only. About 12% of the sample belongs to the ten largest clones.

The sequence came from a male donor with esophageal squamous cell carcinoma. The chain couples TRBV12-3 or TRBV12-4 to TRBJ2-2; the junction holds 13 bases that match TRBD2. Sequencing input: esophageal tumor tissue. The DNA sequence is given as TGTGCCAGCAGGCCTTTGACTAGCGGGGGGTTCGGGGAGCTGTTTTTT. Translated, this gives CASRPLTSGGFGELFF.